This T cell receptor beta chain was sequenced in a study of blood T cell repertoires in COVID-19. As for the study in general: Spain, Italy and the United States supplied samples that represented acute and convalescent COVID-19.

Clones were sequenced by immunoSEQ multiplex PCR, and TCRdb holds only the in-frame ones, with some missing. The table records more than 150,000 clones, less than 85% of them present only once. The germline CDR1 and CDR2 sequences are LNHNV and YYDKDF (reference sequence). This CDR3 is built from 15 residues. Germline trimming cut 1 base from V and 12 bases from J; bases unmatched to any gene: 11. The origin of this receptor is a human donor in a cohort sampled during active COVID-19. The sample was peripheral blood. The V gene is TRBV15, the J gene TRBJ2-1, with 8 bases fitting TRBD1. CDR3 DNA sequence: TGTGCCACCAGCAGAGTTGGGACAGGAATTGGAGTGCAGTTCTTC. Its translation is CATSRVGTGIGVQFF.